The 25 T cell receptor beta chains given below trace back to one sample, sequenced in a study of shared clonotypes between healthy human individuals. The protocol was immunoSEQ multiplex PCR, while the TCRdb copy is restricted to in-frame clones and leaves out a portion. This table has some 530,000 clones, 81% appearing once. The sample taken for sequencing was PBMCs. Every receptor here comes from a woman between 40 and 55 years old in good health. Some clones in this sample may be carry-over from other donors' samples.

The chain employs TRBV7-9 and TRBJ2-2; 7 bases are shared with TRBD2. The CDR3 consists of 15 residues. V trimming: 7 bases; J trimming: 3 bases; junction bases outside the gene matches: 8. The germline gives CDR1 SEHNR, CDR2 FQNEAQ (reference sequence). The CDR3 DNA reads as TGTGCCAGCATAGAGCGGGACGAAGACACCGGGGAGCTGTTTTTT. Translating gives CASIERDEDTGELFF.

The chain has TRBV4-1 and TRBJ2-5, with 11 bases fitting TRBD1. Germline V gene data show CDR1 as MGHRA and CDR2 as YSYEKL. The CDR3 sequence is 15 residues long. With 4 bases clipped from V and 5 bases from J, the junction kept 6 bases outside the gene matches. DNA for the CDR3: TGCGCCAGCAGCCTAAGGACAGGGGGCGTGGAGACCCAGTACTTC. It encodes CASSLRTGGVETQYF.

The chain links TRBV2 to TRBJ2-7, with TRBD2 as a possible D gene (5 bases). Per germline, CDR1 SNHLY and CDR2 FYNNEI. The CDR3 sequence is 13 residues long. V shed 10 bases and J shed 2 bases, with 15 bases lying between them. The CDR3 reads CATRRRPPYEQYF. The CDR3 DNA reads as TGTGCCACCCGGAGGCGTCCCCCCTACGAGCAGTACTTC.

The chain joins TRBV2 to TRBJ2-3, with TRBD2 identical over 7 bases. CDR1 is SNHLY, CDR2 FYNNEI, per germline. V was clipped by 6 bases and J by 2 bases; unmatched bases: 8. This CDR3 contains 15 residues. The CDR3 bases are TGTGCCAGCAGCCCCATGGGGGGGTCCACAGATACGCAGTATTTT. Translation gives CASSPMGGSTDTQYF.

The CDR3 sequence: CASSPSQERNTIYF. In nucleotides, the CDR3 is TGTGCCAGCTCACCGTCACAGGAGCGAAACACCATATATTTT. This chain uses TRBV18 with TRBJ1-3; D perhaps matches TRBD1 (5 bases). The CDR3 covers 14 residues. In germline, CDR1 is KGHSH, CDR2 LQKENI. The germline V and J ends were trimmed by 3 bases and 5 bases, with 11 bases remaining between them.

The chain is built from TRBV6-5 and TRBJ1-4; unclear D gene. The CDR3 extends over 14 amino acids. The germline V gene encodes CDR1 MNHEY and CDR2 SVGAGI. The germline V and J ends were trimmed by 6 bases and 1 base, with 9 bases remaining between them. CDR3 nucleotides: TGTGCCAGCAGGAAAGACGGAACTAATGAAAAACTGTTTTTT. This translates into CASRKDGTNEKLFF.

The chain is built from TRBV4-1 and TRBJ2-1; 8 bases align to TRBD1. The CDR3 is 14 amino acids. Germline V gene lookup returns CDR1 MGHRA and CDR2 YSYEKL. V was pared by 2 bases and J by 6 bases, with 3 bases of the junction left unmatched. The CDR3 sequence: CASSQPGQGNEQFF. The DNA of the CDR3 is TGCGCCAGCAGCCAACCCGGACAGGGCAATGAGCAGTTCTTC.

The V call is TRBV28, the J call TRBJ2-6; possible D gene TRBD1, 6 bases. CDR1 is MDHEN, CDR2 SYDVKM, per germline. CDR3 size: 18 residues. Trimming removed 5 bases from V and 1 base from J, with 18 bases in between. The CDR3 DNA reads TGTGCCAGCAGTGGACAGCCGAGCCCTCCTTCTGGGGCCAACGTCCTGACTTTC. The encoded protein is CASSGQPSPPSGANVLTF.

V and J are TRBV9 and TRBJ2-1, with a possible D match to TRBD2 (6 bases). Trimming stripped 4 bases from V and 5 bases from J, with 19 bases between. The germline V gene encodes CDR1 SGDLS and CDR2 YYNGEE. This CDR3 contains 16 residues. CDR3 nucleotides: TGTGCCAGCAGCCAGCCAGGACTACCTTGGAACAATGAGCAGTTCTTC. This encodes CASSQPGLPWNNEQFF. Full variable domain (outside the CDR3, taken from reference TRBV9 and TRBJ2-1): DSGVTQTPKHLITATGQRVTLRCSPRSGDLSVYWYQQSLDQGLQFLIQYYNGEERAKGNILERFSAQQFPDLHSELNLSSLELGDSALYFCASSQPGLPWNNEQFFGPGTRLTVL.

This chain links TRBV11-3 with TRBJ2-1, with unresolved D. V lost 5 bases to trimming and J lost 1 base, with 12 bases between them. Per the germline V gene, CDR1 is SGHNT and CDR2 is YENEEA. This CDR3 contains 15 residues. This chain's CDR3 is CASSRDSTSYNEQFF. In DNA form, the CDR3 reads TGTGCCAGCAGCCGCGACTCAACATCCTACAATGAGCAGTTCTTC. The full variable domain, in which reference TRBV11-3 and TRBJ2-1 provide the parts outside the CDR3, is EAGVVQSPRYKIIEKKQPVAFWCNPISGHNTLYWYLQNLGQGPELLIRYENEEAVDDSQLPKDRFSAERLKGVDSTLKIQPAELGDSAVYLCASSRDSTSYNEQFFGPGTRLTVL.

This clone was seen a handful of times. V gene TRBV11-2 combines with J gene TRBJ2-1; D is undetermined. Deletions cut 2 bases from V and 6 bases from J, with 8 bases between. CDR1 is SGHAT, CDR2 FQNNGV, per germline. The length of the CDR3 is 13 residues. The CDR3 region has the DNA TGTGCCAGCAGCTTATGGGCTTTCAATGAGCAGTTCTTC. It codes for CASSLWAFNEQFF. The whole variable domain, remainder taken from reference TRBV11-2 and TRBJ2-1, is EAGVAQSPRYKIIEKRQSVAFWCNPISGHATLYWYQQILGQGPKLLIQFQNNGVVDDSQLPKDRFSAERLKGVDSTLKIQPAKLEDSAVYLCASSLWAFNEQFFGPGTRLTVL.

The gene calls are TRBV28 and TRBJ2-6; D is ambiguous. The CDR3 is made up of 12 amino acids. V was clipped by 10 bases and J by 3 bases, with 7 bases between them. The germline CDR1 and CDR2 sequences are MDHEN and SYDVKM. The CDR3 nucleotides are TGTGCCACCTGGGGTGGGGCCAACGTCCTGACTTTC. This codes for CATWGGANVLTF.

The chain carries TRBV14 and TRBJ1-1, with D unclear. Looked up from germline, CDR1 is SGHDN and CDR2 is FVKESK. The CDR3 has 12 residues. V was cut by 0 bases and J by 10 bases, with 9 bases left in between. The CDR3 DNA is TGTGCCAGCAGCCAAGAGGGCTGGCGAGCTTTCTTT. This translates into CASSQEGWRAFF.

This clone was seen once. This likely traces to a read error, being one base from a far larger clone. V and J are TRBV11-2 and TRBJ2-5; D is unclear. The CDR3 runs to 11 residues. From germline, CDR1 is SGHAT and CDR2 FQNNGV. V was trimmed by 2 bases and J by 5 bases, leaving 3 bases between them. CDR3 in DNA: TGTGCCAGCAGCTTAAGGGAGACCCAGTACTTC. Translation gives CASSLRETQYF.

The gene calls are TRBV7-2 and TRBJ2-2; the D is unclear. Germline V lookup: CDR1 SGHTA, CDR2 FQGNSA. The CDR3 runs 13 residues. Trimming stripped 1 base from V and 7 bases from J, with 7 bases between. CDR3 nucleotides: TGTGCCAGCAGCTTAGGATCCGGCGGGGAGCTGTTTTTT. This sequence encodes CASSLGSGGELFF.

With respect to this clone: A far larger clone is just one base off, so this is likely a read error. The chain combines TRBV7-9 with TRBJ1-4, with D possibly being TRBD1 (6 bases). Trimming shortened V by 5 bases and J by 6 bases, and 13 bases separated the two germline ends. CDR3 size: 14 residues. The germline gives CDR1 SEHNR, CDR2 FQNEAQ (reference sequence). For the CDR3, the DNA is TGTGCCAGCAGCCCGTTGACAGGTCATGAAAAACTGTTTTTT. Translation: CASSPLTGHEKLFF.

The rearrangement uses TRBV6-5 and TRBJ2-1; no definite D call. Germline CDR1 MNHEY, CDR2 SVGAGI. This CDR3 is 14 amino acids long. The V end lost 0 bases, the J end lost 7 bases, and 10 bases lay between the germline ends. DNA for the CDR3: TGTGCCAGCAGTTACTCTGGTGGATCGAATGAGCAGTTCTTC. Protein product: CASSYSGGSNEQFF.

The chain has TRBV11-1 and TRBJ1-4; a possible D gene is TRBD1 (5 bases). Between the trimmed V and J ends, which lost 2 bases and 8 bases, there was a span of 9 bases. CDR3 length: 13 residues. The germline V gene encodes CDR1 SGHAT and CDR2 FQDESV (reference sequence). CDR3 region: CASSLSGREKLFF. Here the CDR3 DNA reads TGTGCCAGCAGCTTATCAGGGCGAGAAAAACTGTTTTTT.

This chain links TRBV11-2 with TRBJ2-7; possibly TRBD1 or TRBD2 for D (6 bases each). Deletions cut 5 bases from V and 2 bases from J, with 16 bases between. The CDR3 contains 15 residues. Looked up from germline, CDR1 is SGHAT and CDR2 is FQNNGV. CDR3 loop: CASSIWGAFPYEQYF. CDR3 nucleotides: TGTGCCAGCAGCATTTGGGGGGCGTTTCCCTACGAGCAGTACTTC.

This chain links TRBV7-2 with TRBJ1-1, with D perhaps matching TRBD1 (5 bases). CDR1 is SGHTA and CDR2 is FQGNSA in the germline V gene. V was clipped by 2 bases and J by 4 bases, with 11 bases between them. CDR3 size: 14 residues. The CDR3 sequence is CASSLLRAGTEAFF. Here the CDR3 DNA reads TGTGCCAGCAGCTTACTCAGGGCGGGCACTGAAGCTTTCTTT.

In regard to this clone: This same CDR3 is encoded by further DNA sequences in the sample. The chain joins TRBV7-2 to TRBJ2-7, with TRBD2 matching over 9 bases. The CDR3 contains 15 residues. Germline assignment: CDR1 SGHTA and CDR2 FQGNSA. V lost 1 base and J lost 3; bases outside the gene matches: 4. The CDR3 spells CASSLVAGGSYEQYF. DNA of the CDR3: TGTGCCAGCAGCTTAGTGGCGGGAGGGAGCTACGAGCAGTACTTC.

For this clone: A far larger clone is only one base removed, so a read error is likely. The CDR3 DNA reads TGTGCCAGTAGTGGTATCGTGACAGCCTCCTACGAGCAGTACTTC. It is translated as CASSGIVTASYEQYF. V and J are TRBV19 and TRBJ2-7, with D maybe TRBD1 (5 bases). This CDR3 comprises 15 residues. Germline CDR1 and CDR2: LNHDA and SQIVND (reference sequence). V dropped 5 bases and J dropped 0 bases, with 14 bases sitting between them.

The V gene is TRBV5-4, the J gene TRBJ2-1, with 9 positions matching TRBD2. The V segment lost 3 bases and the J segment 3 bases; nucleotides outside the gene matches: 7. There are 16 residues in the CDR3. Germline V gene lookup returns CDR1 SGHNT and CDR2 YYREEE (reference sequence). The CDR3 DNA sequence: TGTGCCAGCAGCTCTGCTAGCGGGATATACTACAATGAGCAGTTCTTC. It encodes CASSSASGIYYNEQFF.

The genes are TRBV9 and TRBJ1-1; D call uncertain. Trimming removed 0 bases at V and 4 bases at J, with 13 bases between. This CDR3 has 15 amino acids. Germline V gives CDR1 SGDLS, CDR2 YYNGEE. The CDR3 coding sequence is TGTGCCAGCAGCGTAGCTTTAACAGAACCCACTGAAGCTTTCTTT. Its translation is CASSVALTEPTEAFF.

This clone was detected only once. This chain joins TRBV28 and TRBJ2-1; 11 bases match TRBD2. The junction had 14 bases not matched to a gene; V was cut back by 7 bases and J by 9 bases. The CDR3 consists of 16 residues. Germline V gene data show CDR1 as MDHEN and CDR2 as SYDVKM. The CDR3 protein is CASTKELAGVAIEQFF. CDR3 nucleotide sequence: TGTGCCAGCACTAAAGAACTAGCGGGAGTCGCCATTGAGCAGTTCTTC.